A single sample is the source of the 31 T cell receptor beta chains below, sequenced in a study of blood T cells in healthy people across ages. A second PCR of about 7 to 11 cycles used a sample-barcoded 5' primer and a J-beta primer mix. Each CDR3 protein gets one entry after TCRdb re-called the 5' RACE reads with MiXCR. The data contain 850,000 or so distinct CDR3 sequences, 25% to 35% of them seen just once; the ten biggest clones take up about 18%. Sequencing input: blood. All receptors come from a woman aged 80 or over in good health.

This clonotype was detected once. The chain is built from TRBV7-9 and TRBJ2-1, with D possibly matching TRBD2 (6 bases). This CDR3 has 16 residues. V was clipped by 0 bases and J by 8 bases, with 17 bases between them. Germline CDR1 and CDR2: SEHNR and FQNEAQ (reference sequence). As DNA, the CDR3 is TGTGCCAGCAGCTTAGCGCGCGGGGCCTCTCAGGATGAGCAGTTCTTC. This translates into CASSLARGASQDEQFF.

This clonotype was counted only a few times. The junction differs from germline at one of its ends, possibly a read error. The V call is TRBV5-5, the J call TRBJ1-1; 7 nucleotides align to TRBD1. The CDR3 has 18 residues. Per the germline V gene, CDR1 is SGHKS and CDR2 is YYEKEE (reference sequence). The CDR3 DNA reads as TGTGCCAGCAGCTTCCAGTATAGGGGGCCTATCGGGAACACTGAAGCTTTTTTT. This sequence encodes CASSFQYRGPIGNTEAFF.

J is TRBJ1-3 and V is TRBV18, with D hard to call. This CDR3 is 14 amino acids long. With 4 bases removed from V and 4 bases from J, the gap between germline ends came to 11 bases. Germline V gives CDR1 KGHSH, CDR2 LQKENI. The chain's CDR3 is CASSQGLTGNTIYF. In nucleotides, the CDR3 is TGTGCCAGCTCACAAGGGCTGACCGGAAACACCATATATTTT.

A few counts support this clonotype. This sequence joins TRBV10-3 and TRBJ1-5, with 8 nucleotides matching TRBD1. J gave up 4 bases and V 6 bases, and 5 bases lay outside the gene matches. The CDR3 runs to 14 residues. Germline V CDR1 and CDR2: ENHRY, SYGVKD. The CDR3 spells CAISDRGGNQPQHF. The CDR3 DNA sequence: TGTGCCATCAGCGACAGGGGAGGTAATCAGCCCCAGCATTTT.

The rearrangement joins TRBV2 to TRBJ2-5; the D is unclear. The CDR3 loop spans 15 amino acids. Germline V lookup: CDR1 SNHLY, CDR2 FYNNEI. Trimming removed 2 bases at V and 5 bases at J, with 15 bases between. This chain's CDR3 is CASSETAGHGETQYF. The CDR3 region has the DNA TGTGCCAGCAGTGAAACCGCAGGTCACGGGGAGACCCAGTACTTC.

The chain combines TRBV20-1 with TRBJ2-7; no reliable D call. The J call could be wrong; TRBJ2-5 is a better fit for the DNA end. CDR1 is DFQATT, CDR2 SNEGSKA, per germline (reference sequence). CDR3 length: 15 residues. The CDR3 nucleotides are TGCAGTGCTAGACTCCCCCTCGGGTCGGGAGAGACCCAGTACTTC. Its translation is CSARLPLGSGETQYF.

To note about this clonotype: With a much larger clone just one base away, this may be a read error. The rearrangement joins TRBV7-2 to TRBJ2-7; TRBD2 aligns across 8 bases. The CDR3 covers 15 residues. Looked up from germline, CDR1 is SGHTA and CDR2 is FQGNSA. V lost 5 bases and J lost 7; bases outside the gene matches: 13. The CDR3 loop is CASSGSGEGYNEQYF. In DNA, the CDR3 is TGTGCCAGCAGCGGTAGCGGGGAGGGCTACAATGAGCAGTACTTC.

In the case of this clonotype: A much more abundant neighbour one base away suggests this may be a read error. The rearrangement uses TRBV11-2 and TRBJ1-2; D gene unclear. Germline CDR1 and CDR2: SGHAT and FQNNGV. The CDR3 is 14 residues long. The CDR3 loop reads CANSLGVRNYGYTF. In DNA, the CDR3 is TGTGCCAACAGCTTAGGTGTTCGGAACTATGGCTACACCTTC. The variable domain in full, with the rest retrieved from reference TRBV11-2 and TRBJ1-2, is EAGVAQSPRYKIIEKRQSVAFWCNPISGHATLYWYQQILGQGPKLLIQFQNNGVVDDSQLPKDRFSAERLKGVDSTLKIQPAKLEDSAVYLCANSLGVRNYGYTFGSGTRLTVV.

This clonotype was seen ten or more times. The rearrangement joins TRBV20-1 to TRBJ2-3, with D unclear. The CDR3 totals 16 residues. V was trimmed by 0 bases and J by 6 bases, leaving 19 bases between them. CDR1 and CDR2 from the germline V gene are DFQATT and SNEGSKA (reference sequence). CDR3 nucleotide sequence: TGCAGTGCTAGAGATGTAGGTATCGGGTTGACGGATACGCAGTATTTT. Its translation: CSARDVGIGLTDTQYF.

This clonotype was seen many times. V is TRBV20-1 and J is TRBJ2-1, with 10 positions matching TRBD1. The germline CDR1 and CDR2 sequences are DFQATT and SNEGSKA (reference sequence). This CDR3 comprises 19 residues. Germline trimming cut 0 bases from V and 0 bases from J; bases unmatched to any gene: 11. The CDR3 here is CSARDLGDRGFSSYNEQFF. CDR3 nucleotides: TGCAGTGCTAGAGATCTTGGGGACAGGGGCTTTAGCTCCTACAATGAGCAGTTCTTC.

The chain carries TRBV6-2 or TRBV6-3 and TRBJ1-1; 10 bases agree with TRBD1. J gave up 5 bases and V 2 bases, and 5 bases lay outside the gene matches. From germline, CDR1 is MNHEY and CDR2 SVGEGT. This CDR3 spans 15 amino acids. This chain's CDR3 is CASSYEGQGQTEAFF. CDR3 DNA sequence: TGTGCCAGCAGTTACGAGGGACAGGGGCAAACTGAAGCTTTCTTT.

V and J are TRBV7-2 and TRBJ2-7, with 8 bases that match TRBD2. The CDR3 sequence is 17 residues long. V lost 2 bases to trimming and J lost 7 bases; unmatched junction nucleotides: 16. Germline V gene data show CDR1 as SGHTA and CDR2 as FQGNSA. The CDR3 reads CASSLSPGRGARNEQYF. The DNA of the CDR3 is TGTGCCAGCAGCTTAAGCCCTGGGCGGGGGGCCCGCAATGAGCAGTACTTC.

Points on this clonotype: A much larger clone sits a single nucleotide away, making a read error possible. The genes are TRBV24-1 and TRBJ2-5, with 7 bases that match TRBD1. Per germline, CDR1 KGHDR and CDR2 SFDVKD. V trimming: 2 bases; J trimming: 2 bases; junction bases outside the gene matches: 4. The CDR3 is 15 residues long. CDR3 sequence: CATSDWKTGQETQYF. DNA for the CDR3: TGTGCCACCAGTGATTGGAAGACAGGGCAAGAGACCCAGTACTTC.

The sample holds many counts of this clonotype. J is TRBJ2-1 and V is TRBV11-2; TRBD2 agrees at 12 bases. Germline V gene sequence: CDR1 SGHAT, CDR2 FQNNGV. CDR3 length: 15 residues. V was clipped by 5 bases and J by 8 bases; unmatched bases: 7. CDR3 bases: TGTGCCAGCAGCCCTAGCGGGGGGGCCTCGTATGAGCAGTTCTTC. Translating it yields CASSPSGGASYEQFF.

The chain combines TRBV27 with TRBJ2-5; D remains unclear. The CDR3 is 13 residues long. The germline CDR1 and CDR2 sequences are MNHEY and SMNVEV (reference sequence). The V gene lost 4 bases and the J gene lost 7 bases, with 13 bases spanning the gap. The CDR3 sequence is CASSSQFVWTQYF. As DNA, the CDR3 is TGTGCCAGCAGTTCCCAGTTCGTGTGGACCCAGTACTTC.

This clonotype was counted ten times or more. The chain recombines TRBV6-5 with TRBJ1-6; 7 nucleotides agree with TRBD1. Trimming took 6 bases from V and 11 from J; bases not matched to a gene: 7. The CDR3 length is 13 residues. Germline V lookup: CDR1 MNHEY, CDR2 SVGAGI. This CDR3 is CASRKTGFAPLHF. In nucleotides, the CDR3 is TGTGCCAGCAGGAAGACAGGGTTTGCACCCCTCCACTTT.

In its sample, this clonotype was seen many times. The chain carries TRBV20-1 and TRBJ2-5; D might be TRBD1 (6 bases). V dropped 6 bases and J dropped 4 bases, with 12 bases sitting between them. The CDR3 runs 12 residues. Looked up from germline, CDR1 is DFQATT and CDR2 is SNEGSKA (reference sequence). CDR3 protein: CSAKTGGETQYF. The CDR3 DNA is TGCAGTGCGAAGACAGGAGGAGAGACCCAGTACTTC.

A remark on this clonotype: This may come from a read error, since a much larger clone is one base off. The J gene is TRBJ1-1, the V gene TRBV12-3 or TRBV12-4; 8 bases map to TRBD1. V was clipped by 6 bases and J by 1 base; unmatched bases: 4. CDR3 length: 14 residues. CDR3 amino acids: CASRPGTGNTEAFF. In nucleotides, the CDR3 is TGTGCCAGCAGACCCGGGACAGGGAACACTGAAGCTTTCTTT.

The sample holds many counts of this clonotype. V and J are TRBV7-2 and TRBJ2-1; 11 bases agree with TRBD2. The V gene end was trimmed by 4 bases and the J gene end by 1 base; junction bases not matched to a gene: 3. The length of the CDR3 is 16 residues. Germline V lookup: CDR1 SGHTA, CDR2 FQGNSA. The CDR3 DNA reads as TGTGCCAGCAGCTCCGGGACTAGCGGTTCCTACAATGAGCAGTTCTTC. It codes for CASSSGTSGSYNEQFF.

Worth noting for this clonotype: This clone may be a read error of a much larger clone one base away. The rearrangement joins TRBV6-1 to TRBJ2-1; TRBD2 is a possible D gene (7 bases). Germline loops: CDR1 MNHNS, CDR2 SASEGT. CDR3 length: 16 amino acids. CDR3 sequence: CASSEFLRGGSIEQVF. The DNA for the CDR3 is TGTGCCAGCAGTGAATTTTTGAGGGGGGGCTCAATTGAGCAGGTCTTC.

The chain uses TRBV12-3 or TRBV12-4 and TRBJ1-1, with D tentatively TRBD1 (5 bases). This CDR3 has 14 residues. V was trimmed by 8 bases and J by 7 bases, leaving 20 bases between them. CDR3 sequence reads: CASLLGQPAGEAFF. CDR3 DNA sequence: TGTGCCAGCCTCCTGGGGCAGCCCGCGGGTGAAGCTTTCTTT.

The table lists this clonotype with many counts. This chain links TRBV5-1 with TRBJ2-3; maybe TRBD2 (5 bases). Trimming stripped 4 bases from V and 0 bases from J, with 21 bases between. CDR3 length equals 18 residues. Germline values: CDR1 SGHRS, CDR2 YFSETQ. The CDR3 DNA reads TGCGCCAGCAGCGACGCGGGCCTCGGATACTCTAGCACAGATACGCAGTATTTT. It specifies CASSDAGLGYSSTDTQYF.

This clonotype was detected a few times. A much larger clonotype is one base distant, so this may be a read error. The V and J genes are TRBV18 and TRBJ2-7, with 8 nucleotides matching TRBD1. Germline V gene sequence: CDR1 KGHSH, CDR2 LQKENI. Losses at the gene ends were 1 base for V and 7 bases for J; bases not matched to a gene: 15. The CDR3 consists of 17 residues. For the CDR3, the DNA is TGTGCCAGCTCACCACGGCCGGTTGGACAGGGAGTCGATGAGCAGTACTTC. Translated, it gives CASSPRPVGQGVDEQYF.

This clonotype was seen ten or more times. V and J are TRBV6-2 or TRBV6-3 and TRBJ2-3; D is undetermined. Germline lookup yields CDR1 MNHEY and CDR2 SVGEGT. This CDR3 comprises 16 residues. Deletions cut 7 bases from V and 6 bases from J, with 23 bases between. The CDR3 DNA sequence: TGTGCCAGCACCTACGAAAAGGCGACGCTAGAGGATACGCAGTATTTT. This encodes CASTYEKATLEDTQYF.

This clonotype was recorded many times. This chain joins TRBV4-2 and TRBJ2-3; perhaps TRBD2 as D (6 bases). This CDR3 is 14 amino acids long. Deletions cut 4 bases from V and 4 bases from J, with 12 bases between. Germline V lookup: CDR1 LGHNA, CDR2 YNFKEQ. CDR3 DNA sequence: TGTGCCAGCAGCCGGCCGGAGGGCCCAGATACGCAGTATTTT. It yields the protein CASSRPEGPDTQYF.

The table lists this clonotype with a few counts. CDR3 loop: CSVARALAGGTDTQYF. The CDR3 nucleotides are TGCAGCGTAGCCAGGGCTCTAGCGGGAGGTACAGATACGCAGTATTTT. V gene TRBV29-1 combines with J gene TRBJ2-3, with 11 bases aligning to TRBD2. Looked up from germline, CDR1 is SQVTM and CDR2 is ANQGSEA. The CDR3 has 16 residues. V trimming: 6 bases; J trimming: 3 bases; junction bases outside the gene matches: 11.

This clonotype was recorded at least ten times. The chain couples TRBV20-1 to TRBJ1-1; a possible D gene is TRBD1 (6 bases). The CDR3 is 15 amino acids. CDR1 and CDR2 (germline): DFQATT, SNEGSKA (reference sequence). V lost 3 bases, J lost 3 bases, and 17 bases lay in between. Written as DNA, the CDR3 is TGCAGTGCTAGGGAAGGGGGAATGATAGACACTGAAGCTTTCTTT. Translated: CSAREGGMIDTEAFF.

The chain has TRBV5-1 and TRBJ2-1; 15 bases align to TRBD2. With the DNA end fitting TRBJ2-7 better, the J assignment may be wrong. CDR3 length: 16 residues. In germline, CDR1 is SGHRS, CDR2 YFSETQ. In nucleotides, the CDR3 is TGCGCCAGCAGCCTACGGACTAGCGGGGGGGCTAATGAGCAGTACTTC. It codes for CASSLRTSGGANEQYF.

This clonotype was detected only once. The genes are TRBV2 and TRBJ2-7, with D tentatively TRBD1 or TRBD2 (5 bases each). Germline-derived CDR1 and CDR2 are SNHLY and FYNNEI. There are 14 residues in the CDR3. V lost 10 bases to trimming and J lost 0 bases, with 16 bases between them. CDR3 sequence: CATRDPSGSYEQYF. The CDR3 region has the DNA TGTGCCACCAGGGACCCAAGCGGCTCCTACGAGCAGTACTTC.

This clonotype has ten or more counts. The chain is built from TRBV6-6 and TRBJ1-4, with D possibly being TRBD1 (5 bases). V lost 7 bases and J 3 bases, leaving 12 bases between the germline ends. In germline, CDR1 is MNHNY, CDR2 SVGAGI (reference sequence). There are 14 residues in the CDR3. CDR3 sequence (DNA): TGTGCCAGCACCTGGGGGGAGGCTAATGAAAAACTGTTTTTT. This encodes CASTWGEANEKLFF.

This clonotype has a handful of counts. The chain links TRBV15 to TRBJ1-5, with D maybe TRBD1 (5 bases). From germline, CDR1 is LNHNV and CDR2 YYDKDF (reference sequence). V lost 1 base, J lost 6 bases, and 13 bases lay in between. The CDR3 is 15 amino acids. This CDR3 is CATSRAGSLIQPQHF. Written as DNA, the CDR3 is TGTGCCACCAGCAGAGCAGGGAGCCTTATTCAGCCCCAGCATTTT.